A single sample is the source of the 6 T cell receptor beta chains below, sequenced in a study of early T cells in non-severe SARS-CoV-2 infection. TCRdb redid the calling of the 5' RACE reads with MiXCR, one entry per CDR3 protein. The data contain more than 80,000 distinct CDR3 sequences, around 16% of them singletons. Sequencing was performed on whole blood. These TCRs come from an adult who was a healthcare worker with PCR-confirmed SARS-CoV-2 infection or an uninfected control (not recorded which).

The chain recombines TRBV24-1 with TRBJ2-7, with D tentatively TRBD1 (6 bases). V lost 4 bases to trimming and J lost 5 bases, with 17 bases between them. The CDR3 spans 15 residues. The germline CDR1 and CDR2 sequences are KGHDR and SFDVKD. In nucleotides, the CDR3 is TGTGCCACCAGTGACGCGTGCCCCTGGGGGCACGAGCAGTACTTC. Translation gives CATSDACPWGHEQYF.

This clonotype was observed a handful of times. The V call is TRBV12-3 or TRBV12-4, the J call TRBJ1-1; 10 bases align to TRBD1. The CDR3 length is 16 residues. V shed 6 bases and J 1 base; nucleotides not matched to a gene: 8. CDR3 region: CASRGPGQGPNTEAFF. The CDR3 bases are TGTGCCAGCAGAGGACCGGGACAGGGGCCGAACACTGAAGCTTTCTTT.

In its sample, this clonotype was seen many times. The chain recombines TRBV18 with TRBJ2-7, with D possibly being TRBD1 (6 bases). V lost 3 bases and J 3 bases, leaving 12 bases between the germline ends. The CDR3 consists of 14 residues. Germline CDR1 is KGHSH and CDR2 is LQKENI. CDR3 bases: TGTGCCAGCTCACCGAAACAGGGCTTCTACGAGCAGTACTTC. Protein sequence: CASSPKQGFYEQYF.

This clonotype showed up just a few times. The rearrangement uses TRBV18 and TRBJ1-6, with 7 bases lining up with TRBD1. Unmatched junction bases numbered 6, after V lost 5 bases and J lost 5 bases. The CDR3 is 15 residues long. CDR1 KGHSH and CDR2 LQKENI come from the germline V gene. For the CDR3, the DNA is TGTGCCAGCTCAGTATACAGGGGCGATAATTCACCCCTCCACTTT. This sequence encodes CASSVYRGDNSPLHF.

This clonotype was observed a few times. The chain links TRBV3-1 to TRBJ1-1; possibly TRBD1 for D (5 bases). Germline V gene lookup returns CDR1 LGHDT and CDR2 YNNKEL (reference sequence). The V gene lost 4 bases and the J gene lost 7 bases, with 19 bases spanning the gap. This CDR3 has 15 residues. The CDR3 reads CASSPRDVRVGEAFF. DNA for the CDR3: TGTGCCAGCAGCCCCCGGGACGTAAGGGTCGGTGAAGCTTTCTTT.

This chain links TRBV6-2 or TRBV6-3 with TRBJ2-5, with 7 nucleotides matching TRBD1. Germline values: CDR1 MNHEY, CDR2 SVGEGT. Trimming took 3 bases from V and 7 from J; bases not matched to a gene: 11. CDR3 size: 15 residues. This CDR3 reads CASSYPGGSRVTQYF. The CDR3 DNA reads as TGTGCCAGCAGTTATCCAGGGGGATCAAGAGTGACCCAGTACTTC.